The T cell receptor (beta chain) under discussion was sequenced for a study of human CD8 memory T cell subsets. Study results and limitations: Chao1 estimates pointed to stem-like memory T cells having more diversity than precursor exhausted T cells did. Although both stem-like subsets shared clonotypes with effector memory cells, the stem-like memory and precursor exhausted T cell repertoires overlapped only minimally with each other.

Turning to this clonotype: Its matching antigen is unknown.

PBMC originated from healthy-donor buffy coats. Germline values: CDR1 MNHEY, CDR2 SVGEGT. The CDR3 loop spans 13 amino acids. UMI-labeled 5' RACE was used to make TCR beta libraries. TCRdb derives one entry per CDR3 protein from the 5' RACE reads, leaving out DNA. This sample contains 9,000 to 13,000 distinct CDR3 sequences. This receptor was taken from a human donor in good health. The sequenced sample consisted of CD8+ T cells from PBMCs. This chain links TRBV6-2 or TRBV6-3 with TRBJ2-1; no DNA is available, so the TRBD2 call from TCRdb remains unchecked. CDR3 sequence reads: CASTFSGSWEQFF.